Listed below are T cell receptor beta chains from one sample, sequenced in a study of cytomegalovirus exposure and HLA in healthy donors. Profiled with immunoSEQ multiplex PCR; TCRdb holds only in-frame clones, not every one. The sample lists over 200,000 clones; roughly 82% were seen once. The sample consisted of PBMCs. Source of these receptors: a man aged 35 to 55 in good health and CMV-seropositive. The conserved cysteine and the conserved F or W are not part of the CDR3 here. Each record gives: D gene, V gene, J gene, CDR3 protein. A D gene is named only where the DNA matches it firmly.

>TRBD1|TRBV6-5|TRBJ1-1
ASSPPTGGNTEAF
>TRBD2|TRBV4-2|TRBJ2-2
ASSQSVAGGGGELF
>NA|TRBV5-5|TRBJ1-1
ASSPGQSTEAF
>NA|TRBV9|TRBJ1-3
ASSPREAPSGNTIY
>NA|TRBV2|TRBJ1-2
ASTQEVGGGYT
>NA|TRBV1|TRBJ1-4
TSSQEFRGTTNEKLF
>TRBD2|TRBV30|TRBJ2-1
AWSRLAGRYNEQF
>NA|TRBV18|TRBJ2-7
ASSPLDSYEQY
>NA|TRBV5-6|TRBJ2-7
ASSTTGYEQY
>TRBD2|TRBV9|TRBJ2-1
ASSAIAGVKGEQF